The 32 T cell receptor beta chains presented below share a single source sample, sequenced in a study of blood T cell repertoires in COVID-19. Data came from immunoSEQ multiplex PCR; TCRdb stores just in-frame clones and leaves some out. Seen here are 250,000 to 300,000 clones, about nine tenths observed once, and the top ten hold approximately 12%. Specimen: peripheral blood. These receptors came from a woman aged 55-69 years with acute or convalescent COVID-19.

The chain is built from TRBV9 and TRBJ2-3; a possible D gene is TRBD2 (7 bases). The germline CDR1 and CDR2 sequences are SGDLS and YYNGEE. Between the trimmed V and J ends, which lost 0 bases and 3 bases, there was a span of 20 bases. The CDR3 consists of 18 residues. CDR3 bases: TGTGCCAGCAGCGTAGGTTTTTCCCGGGGGGCCAAGACAGATACGCAGTATTTT. This codes for CASSVGFSRGAKTDTQYF.

The chain couples TRBV9 to TRBJ2-3; the match to TRBD2 covers 7 bases. Germline CDR1 SGDLS, CDR2 YYNGEE. The V gene end was trimmed by 0 bases and the J gene end by 0 bases; junction bases not matched to a gene: 7. The CDR3 spans 17 residues. The CDR3 DNA is TGTGCCAGCAGCGTAGGGAACCTAGCGGTAAGCACAGATACGCAGTATTTT. It translates to CASSVGNLAVSTDTQYF.

The chain joins TRBV15 to TRBJ1-4, with TRBD1 identical over 8 bases. V lost 6 bases and J lost 8; bases outside the gene matches: 11. The CDR3 has 15 residues. Germline V gene lookup returns CDR1 LNHNV and CDR2 YYDKDF (reference sequence). The CDR3 sequence is CATSRRQGIEEKLFF. The CDR3 nucleotides read TGTGCCACCAGTAGAAGACAGGGGATAGAAGAAAAACTGTTTTTT.

The V and J genes are TRBV7-2 and TRBJ2-7; 12 nucleotides align to TRBD2. Unmatched junction bases numbered 10, after V lost 1 base and J lost 3 bases. Germline CDR1 reads SGHTA; CDR2 reads FQGNSA. The CDR3 is 18 amino acids. The CDR3 spells CASSLGRLAGGMDYEQYF. The CDR3 coding sequence is TGTGCCAGCAGCTTAGGGAGGCTAGCGGGAGGGATGGACTACGAGCAGTACTTC.

This chain links TRBV13 with TRBJ1-4, with D possibly TRBD1 on 6 matching bases. CDR3 size: 15 residues. CDR1 is PRHDT and CDR2 is FYEKMQ in the germline V gene (reference sequence). V was trimmed by 5 bases and J by 8 bases, leaving 18 bases between them. The CDR3 sequence is CASSPEQGSIEKLFF. Here the CDR3 DNA reads TGTGCCAGCAGCCCCGAACAGGGTTCGATCGAAAAACTGTTTTTT.

V is TRBV6-2 or TRBV6-3 and J is TRBJ2-1; possible D gene TRBD2, 6 bases. V lost 2 bases and J lost 2, with 16 bases in between. CDR1 and CDR2 from the germline V gene are MNHEY and SVGEGT. This CDR3 region has 17 residues. Written as DNA, the CDR3 is TGTGCCAGCAGTTACCGGGAACTAGCTCCGCCCTACAATGAGCAGTTCTTC. Its protein is CASSYRELAPPYNEQFF.

This sequence joins TRBV3-1 (or the pseudogene TRBV3-2) and TRBJ2-2, with D hard to call. CDR1 LGHDT and CDR2 YNNKEL come from the germline V gene (reference sequence). The CDR3 runs 15 residues. V was clipped by 7 bases and J by 5 bases, with 17 bases between them. The CDR3 loop is CASTSWQSRTGELFF. The CDR3 DNA reads as TGTGCCAGCACCTCCTGGCAATCTCGAACCGGGGAGCTGTTTTTT.

The CDR3 region is CAWTRTAMNTEAFF. CDR3 in DNA: TGTGCCTGGACTCGGACAGCCATGAACACTGAAGCTTTCTTT. V and J are TRBV30 and TRBJ1-1; D perhaps matches TRBD1 (6 bases). The CDR3 is 14 residues long. Germline CDR1 and CDR2: GTSNPN and SVGIG (reference sequence). The germline V and J ends were trimmed by 4 bases and 0 bases, with 12 bases remaining between them.

V is TRBV30 and J is TRBJ1-2; unclear D gene. In germline, CDR1 is GTSNPN, CDR2 SVGIG (reference sequence). The CDR3 is 14 amino acids. Trimming took off 3 bases at V and 8 bases at J, with 19 bases between the two ends. CDR3 protein: CAWRKLLLIEGYTF. The CDR3 region has the DNA TGTGCCTGGAGGAAACTCCTCCTGATTGAGGGCTACACCTTC.

In DNA form, the CDR3 reads TGTGCCAGCAGCCCAAGACAGGGGGCCGTTCCGGTCCTTTCTGAAGCTTTCTTT. Translating gives CASSPRQGAVPVLSEAFF. The rearrangement joins TRBV9 to TRBJ1-1; 10 bases are shared with TRBD1. CDR3 length: 18 residues. Looked up from germline, CDR1 is SGDLS and CDR2 is YYNGEE. V shed 4 bases and J 6 bases; nucleotides not matched to a gene: 18.

The CDR3 nucleotides are TGTGCCAGCAGTGAAGCGCCCGGTATCTATAATTCACCCCTCCACTTT. It codes for CASSEAPGIYNSPLHF. V gene TRBV2 combines with J gene TRBJ1-6; D gene ambiguous. The germline V and J ends were trimmed by 0 bases and 3 bases, with 9 bases remaining between them. Germline V gene data show CDR1 as SNHLY and CDR2 as FYNNEI. The CDR3 is 16 amino acids.

The V call is TRBV10-3, the J call TRBJ1-4; no clear D gene. V lost 10 bases, J lost 2 bases, and 11 bases lay in between. There are 13 residues in the CDR3. Germline V CDR1 and CDR2: ENHRY, SYGVKD. CDR3 nucleotides: TGTGCCACGAGAGGGCCGACTAATGAAAAACTGTTTTTT. Protein sequence: CATRGPTNEKLFF.

This chain links TRBV30 with TRBJ2-2; tentative D call: TRBD2 (5 bases). V dropped 3 bases and J dropped 4 bases, with 15 bases sitting between them. The CDR3 runs to 15 residues. Germline lookup yields CDR1 GTSNPN and CDR2 SVGIG (reference sequence). CDR3 sequence (DNA): TGTGCCTGGAGAGCCCGCGGACTCATCACCGGGGAGCTGTTTTTT. Translating it yields CAWRARGLITGELFF.

This clone was recorded once. V is TRBV19 and J is TRBJ1-1; unclear D gene. This CDR3 is 13 amino acids long. Germline assignment: CDR1 LNHDA and CDR2 SQIVND (reference sequence). Trimming stripped 5 bases from V and 1 base from J, with 8 bases between. Written as DNA, the CDR3 is TGTGCCAGTAGTCTGGCCTCGAACACTGAAGCTTTCTTT. This translates into CASSLASNTEAFF.

The chain employs TRBV10-3 and TRBJ2-7; TRBD2 matches 9 bases. This CDR3 contains 15 residues. The ends lost 3 bases at V and 4 bases at J; junction bases unmatched: 7. Germline V gene sequence: CDR1 ENHRY, CDR2 SYGVKD. CDR3 coding DNA: TGTGCCATCAGTGAAAGTCCTAGCGGGATATACGAGCAGTACTTC. It encodes CAISESPSGIYEQYF.

The CDR3 DNA follows: TGTGCCAGCAGCTTGATAGCTTCTCCCTACGAGCAGTACTTC. It yields the protein CASSLIASPYEQYF. The chain recombines TRBV5-4 with TRBJ2-7; D is uncertain. This CDR3 region has 14 residues. Germline V lookup: CDR1 SGHNT, CDR2 YYREEE (reference sequence). V was shortened by 1 base and J by 2 bases, with 10 bases between the two germline ends.

This clone was detected a few times. This chain joins TRBV7-3 and TRBJ1-1; D is possibly TRBD1 (5 bases). This CDR3 region has 14 residues. V was clipped by 1 base and J by 6 bases, with 12 bases between them. CDR1 and CDR2 (germline): SGHTA, FQGTGA. The CDR3 sequence: CASSLIGGDAEAFF. The CDR3 nucleotides read TGTGCCAGCAGCTTAATCGGGGGAGACGCTGAAGCTTTCTTT.

This clone was counted a single time. This chain connects TRBV6-6 to TRBJ1-1; D not certain. Germline V gene lookup returns CDR1 MNHNY and CDR2 SVGAGI (reference sequence). Trimming took 6 bases from V and 3 from J, leaving 5 bases between them. This CDR3 comprises 11 residues. CDR3 residues: CASSEDTEAFF. The CDR3 DNA reads TGTGCCAGCAGCGAGGACACTGAAGCTTTCTTT.

The chain couples TRBV2 to TRBJ2-7; 14 bases line up with TRBD2. The germline CDR1 and CDR2 sequences are SNHLY and FYNNEI. The J segment lost 7 bases and the V segment lost 2 bases, leaving 19 bases of the junction unmatched. This CDR3 region has 20 residues. CDR3 loop: CASSEPLGPGLAGALLEQYF. Written as DNA, the CDR3 is TGTGCCAGCAGTGAACCTTTGGGACCGGGACTAGCGGGGGCCCTCCTGGAGCAGTACTTC.

This clone was picked up one time. V usage is TRBV5-1 and J usage is TRBJ2-3; possibly TRBD2 for D (6 bases). The V gene lost 4 bases and the J gene lost 3 bases, with 18 bases spanning the gap. Germline CDR1 reads SGHRS; CDR2 reads YFSETQ. The CDR3 length is 16 residues. CDR3 region: CASSVGTGPGTDTQYF. CDR3 bases: TGCGCCAGCAGCGTAGGGACTGGACCAGGTACAGATACGCAGTATTTT. The full variable domain, with the rest looked up from reference TRBV5-1 and TRBJ2-3, is KAGVTQTPRYLIKTRGQQVTLSCSPISGHRSVSWYQQTPGQGLQFLFEYFSETQRNKGNFPGRFSGRQFSNSRSEMNVSTLELGDSALYLCASSVGTGPGTDTQYFGPGTRLTVL.

The CDR3 bases are TGTGCCACCAGTGAAGCCGGGACTAGCGGGCCCCCGGGCACCGGGGAGCTGTTTTTT. Amino acid sequence: CATSEAGTSGPPGTGELFF. The chain links TRBV24-1 to TRBJ2-2, with 12 bases fitting TRBD2. V was pared by 4 bases and J by 4 bases, with 12 bases of the junction left unmatched. Per the germline V gene, CDR1 is KGHDR and CDR2 is SFDVKD. The CDR3 sequence is 19 residues long.

The gene calls are TRBV6-1 and TRBJ1-5; TRBD1 might be the D (5 bases). The V end was cut by 2 bases, the J end by 2 bases, with 7 bases between. Germline CDR1 MNHNS, CDR2 SASEGT. The CDR3 has 14 residues. CDR3 nucleotide sequence: TGTGCCAGCAGTGAATCGGGGGGCAATCAGCCCCAGCATTTT. Translating it yields CASSESGGNQPQHF.

The V call is TRBV19, the J call TRBJ1-2; no clear D gene. The V and J ends lost 5 bases and 3 bases respectively, with 13 bases between them. The CDR3 is 14 amino acids. Germline loops: CDR1 LNHDA, CDR2 SQIVND (reference sequence). CDR3 region: CASSEGGLYYGYTF. The CDR3 coding sequence is TGTGCCAGTAGTGAGGGTGGGCTGTACTATGGCTACACCTTC.

This clone has a single count. This chain joins TRBV5-1 and TRBJ2-4; 9 nucleotides agree with TRBD2. Per the germline V gene, CDR1 is SGHRS and CDR2 is YFSETQ. Trimming removed 4 bases from V and 5 bases from J; junction bases left unmatched: 13. The CDR3 sequence is 17 residues long. As DNA, the CDR3 is TGCGCCAGCAGCCCGCTGGGCGGGAGGGTATTGGAAAACATTCAGTACTTC. Protein sequence: CASSPLGGRVLENIQYF.

The chain links TRBV7-2 to TRBJ1-1; D might be TRBD1 (6 bases). This CDR3 comprises 15 residues. Trimming cost V 5 bases and J 1 base, with 14 bases left between them. CDR1 and CDR2 from the germline V gene are SGHTA and FQGNSA. For the CDR3, the DNA is TGTGCCAGCAGCCCTTGGACAGCGAGGAACACTGAAGCTTTCTTT. Translated: CASSPWTARNTEAFF.

The V call is TRBV5-4, the J call TRBJ2-3; 8 nucleotides align to TRBD2. The CDR3 totals 16 residues. J lost 3 bases, V lost 0 bases, and 6 bases had no gene match. The germline V gene has CDR1 SGHNT and CDR2 YYREEE (reference sequence). This chain's CDR3 is CASSLGAGGNTDTQYF. The DNA of the CDR3 is TGTGCCAGCAGCTTGGGGGCGGGGGGAAATACAGATACGCAGTATTTT.

This rearrangement joins TRBV7-8 to TRBJ2-7, with TRBD1 identical over 7 bases. From germline, CDR1 is SGHVS and CDR2 FQNEAQ. V gave up 3 bases and J gave up 5 bases; unmatched junction bases: 1. This CDR3 contains 12 residues. The CDR3 protein is CASSFDRDEQYF. Written as DNA, the CDR3 is TGTGCCAGCAGCTTCGACAGGGACGAGCAGTACTTC.

This chain connects TRBV11-2 to TRBJ1-3; TRBD1 might be the D (6 bases). CDR3 size: 16 residues. Germline CDR1 is SGHAT and CDR2 is FQNNGV. V was trimmed by 5 bases and J by 2 bases, leaving 16 bases between them. Here the CDR3 reads CASSPIKGGAGNTIYF. The CDR3, as DNA: TGTGCCAGCAGCCCAATCAAAGGGGGGGCTGGAAACACCATATATTTT.

The rearrangement uses TRBV18 and TRBJ1-4; 7 bases line up with TRBD1. Germline CDR1 KGHSH, CDR2 LQKENI. The CDR3 has 17 amino acids. The ends lost 4 bases at V and 2 bases at J; junction bases unmatched: 10. This CDR3 reads CASSRDSRVATNEKLFF. The CDR3 region has the DNA TGTGCCAGCTCACGGGACAGTCGGGTCGCGACTAATGAAAAACTGTTTTTT.

This sequence joins TRBV9 and TRBJ2-6, with D possibly TRBD2 on 6 matching bases. CDR1 and CDR2 from the germline V gene are SGDLS and YYNGEE. The V end lost 0 bases, the J end lost 0 bases, and 10 bases lay between the germline ends. The CDR3 runs 17 residues. CDR3 in DNA: TGTGCCAGCAGCGTAGATCCGACTAGCTCTGGGGCCAACGTCCTGACTTTC. This gives the protein CASSVDPTSSGANVLTF. The variable domain in full, completed from reference TRBV9 and TRBJ2-6, reads DSGVTQTPKHLITATGQRVTLRCSPRSGDLSVYWYQQSLDQGLQFLIQYYNGEERAKGNILERFSAQQFPDLHSELNLSSLELGDSALYFCASSVDPTSSGANVLTFGAGSRLTVL.

The CDR3, as DNA: TGTGCCAGCAGTCGACAGGGCGCTGAAAAACTGTTTTTT. This translates into CASSRQGAEKLFF. The J gene is TRBJ1-4, the V gene TRBV28, with 7 bases identical to TRBD1. CDR1 is MDHEN and CDR2 is SYDVKM in the germline V gene. J lost 7 bases, V lost 5 bases, and 4 bases had no gene match. CDR3 size: 13 residues.

The V and J genes are TRBV18 and TRBJ2-3, with D hard to call. The CDR3 has 12 residues. Per germline, CDR1 KGHSH and CDR2 LQKENI. Trimming took off 6 bases at V and 0 bases at J, with 4 bases between the two ends. The CDR3 DNA follows: TGTGCCAGCTCCCGTAGCACAGATACGCAGTATTTT. Its translation: CASSRSTDTQYF.